One sample yielded the 10 T cell receptor beta chains listed below, sequenced in a study of cytomegalovirus exposure and HLA in healthy donors. PCR primers comprised 60 Vbeta and 13 Jbeta primers. TCRdb's copy holds only in-frame clones and misses some; the assay was immunoSEQ multiplex PCR. The sample includes 150,000 to 200,000 clones, 75% to 85% of them seen just once. Specimen: PBMCs. Source of these receptors: a girl aged 2 to 10 in good health and CMV-seropositive.

This clone appeared a few times. Other DNA variants within this sample encode the same CDR3. The chain joins TRBV5-1 to TRBJ1-2; 7 bases align to TRBD1. V gave up 0 bases and J gave up 8 bases; unmatched junction bases: 1. The CDR3 has 12 residues. CDR1 is SGHRS, CDR2 YFSETQ, per germline. The CDR3 region has the DNA TGCGCCAGCAGCTTGGAAGGGGGCGGCTACACCTTC. Translating gives CASSLEGGGYTF.

The rearrangement uses TRBV6-6 and TRBJ2-5; 7 bases line up with TRBD1. The DNA matches TRBJ2-7 better at its end, which makes the J call doubtful. The germline gives CDR1 MNHNY, CDR2 SVGAGI (reference sequence). The CDR3 contains 14 residues. The CDR3 nucleotides are TGTGCCAGCACTCACAGGGGTAATATCTACGAGCAGTACTTC. Translation: CASTHRGNIYEQYF.

This rearrangement joins TRBV4-1 to TRBJ2-7; 8 nucleotides agree with TRBD1. The CDR3 covers 15 residues. Losses at the gene ends were 0 bases for V and 2 bases for J; bases not matched to a gene: 3. CDR1 MGHRA and CDR2 YSYEKL come from the germline V gene. CDR3 sequence (DNA): TGCGCCAGCAGCCAAGACAGGGGGCGGGCCTACGAGCAGTACTTC. Translation: CASSQDRGRAYEQYF.

In its sample, this clone was seen a few times. The chain has TRBV6-5 and TRBJ2-5; D might be TRBD2 (6 bases). Germline V gene sequence: CDR1 MNHEY, CDR2 SVGAGI. This CDR3 region has 15 residues. Deletions cut 0 bases from V and 2 bases from J, with 10 bases between. The CDR3 DNA is TGTGCCAGCAGTTACTCGGGACTTATTCAAGAGACCCAGTACTTC. Amino acids: CASSYSGLIQETQYF.

The rearrangement joins TRBV5-4 to TRBJ2-1, with 8 positions matching TRBD2. The ends lost 0 bases at V and 8 bases at J; junction bases unmatched: 4. The CDR3 covers 14 residues. Germline V gene lookup returns CDR1 SGHNT and CDR2 YYREEE (reference sequence). CDR3 sequence: CASSLGTSSDEQFF. The CDR3, as DNA: TGTGCCAGCAGCTTGGGGACTAGCTCCGATGAGCAGTTCTTC.

The chain combines TRBV4-1 with TRBJ2-2; 12 bases align to TRBD2. Germline-derived CDR1 and CDR2 are MGHRA and YSYEKL. V was clipped by 4 bases and J by 3 bases; unmatched bases: 3. This CDR3 is 16 amino acids long. In DNA, the CDR3 is TGCGCCAGCAGCCCCCCTAGCGGGAGGGACACCGGGGAGCTGTTTTTT. It yields the protein CASSPPSGRDTGELFF.

The chain combines TRBV6-6 with TRBJ2-1; the match to TRBD2 covers 12 bases. The CDR3 is 16 residues long. V shed 0 bases and J 9 bases; nucleotides not matched to a gene: 6. The germline gives CDR1 MNHNY, CDR2 SVGAGI (reference sequence). This CDR3 is CASSYSRLAGVIEQFF. The CDR3 DNA reads TGTGCCAGCAGTTACTCCCGACTAGCGGGAGTGATTGAGCAGTTCTTC.

The V and J genes are TRBV27 and TRBJ2-3, with 8 bases lining up with TRBD2. The CDR3 contains 14 residues. The germline V gene has CDR1 MNHEY and CDR2 SMNVEV (reference sequence). The V gene end was trimmed by 5 bases and the J gene end by 1 base; junction bases not matched to a gene: 2. In DNA, the CDR3 is TGTGCCAGCAGTCCCGGGAGGGGCACAGATACGCAGTATTTT. Translating gives CASSPGRGTDTQYF.

The sample holds one count of this clone. The V call is TRBV4-1, the J call TRBJ1-5; D is unresolved. This CDR3 comprises 15 residues. Germline V gives CDR1 MGHRA, CDR2 YSYEKL. The V gene lost 3 bases and the J gene lost 0 bases, with 9 bases spanning the gap. CDR3 sequence: CASSQGGSSNQPQHF. CDR3 in DNA: TGCGCCAGCAGCCAGGGAGGTTCTAGCAATCAGCCCCAGCATTTT.

V usage is TRBV30 and J usage is TRBJ2-2, with TRBD2 identical over 9 bases. CDR1 is GTSNPN and CDR2 is SVGIG in the germline V gene (reference sequence). Trimming cost V 2 bases and J 5 bases; bases outside gene matches: 9. CDR3 size: 16 residues. CDR3 region: CAWSPPGLAFTGELFF. CDR3 nucleotides: TGTGCCTGGAGTCCTCCGGGACTAGCATTTACCGGGGAGCTGTTTTTT.